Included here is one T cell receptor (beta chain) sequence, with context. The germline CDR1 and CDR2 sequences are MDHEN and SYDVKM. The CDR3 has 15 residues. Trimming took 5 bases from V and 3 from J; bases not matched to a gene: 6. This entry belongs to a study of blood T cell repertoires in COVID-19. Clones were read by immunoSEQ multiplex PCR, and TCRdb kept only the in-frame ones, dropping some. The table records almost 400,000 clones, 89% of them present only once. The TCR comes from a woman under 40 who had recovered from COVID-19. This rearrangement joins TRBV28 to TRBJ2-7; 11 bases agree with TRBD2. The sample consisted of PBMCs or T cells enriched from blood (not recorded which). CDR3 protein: CASSAGTSGHYEQYF. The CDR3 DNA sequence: TGTGCCAGCAGTGCCGGGACTAGCGGCCACTACGAGCAGTACTTC.